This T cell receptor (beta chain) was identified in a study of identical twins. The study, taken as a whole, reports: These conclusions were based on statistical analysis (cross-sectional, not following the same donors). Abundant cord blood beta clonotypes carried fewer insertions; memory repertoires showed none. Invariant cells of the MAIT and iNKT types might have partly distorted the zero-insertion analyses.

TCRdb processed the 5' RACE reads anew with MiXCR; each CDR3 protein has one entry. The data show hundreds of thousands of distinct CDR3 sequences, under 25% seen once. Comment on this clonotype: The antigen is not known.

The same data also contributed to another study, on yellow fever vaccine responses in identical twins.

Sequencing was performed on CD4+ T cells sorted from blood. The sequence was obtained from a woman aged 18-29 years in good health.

CDR3 region: CASSLNGLAGGEQFF. The CDR3 region has the DNA TGCGCCAGCAGCTTGAACGGACTAGCGGGAGGTGAGCAGTTCTTC. V is TRBV5-1 and J is TRBJ2-1, with 14 bases aligning to TRBD2. Germline V gene sequence: CDR1 SGHRS, CDR2 YFSETQ. The V gene end was trimmed by 1 base and the J gene end by 9 bases; junction bases not matched to a gene: 3. The CDR3 has 15 residues.